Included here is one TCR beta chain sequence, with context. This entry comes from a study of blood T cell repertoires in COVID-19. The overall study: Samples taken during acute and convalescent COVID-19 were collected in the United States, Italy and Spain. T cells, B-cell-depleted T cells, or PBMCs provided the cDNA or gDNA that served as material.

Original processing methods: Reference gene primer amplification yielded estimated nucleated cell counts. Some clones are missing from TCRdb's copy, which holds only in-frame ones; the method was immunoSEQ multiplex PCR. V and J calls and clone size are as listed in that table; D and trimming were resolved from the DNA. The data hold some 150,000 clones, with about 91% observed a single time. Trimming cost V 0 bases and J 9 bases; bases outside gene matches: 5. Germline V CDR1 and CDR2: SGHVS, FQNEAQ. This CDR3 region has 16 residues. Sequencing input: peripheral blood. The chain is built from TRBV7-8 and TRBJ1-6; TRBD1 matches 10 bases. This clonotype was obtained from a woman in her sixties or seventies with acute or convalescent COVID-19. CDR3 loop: CASSLAGTGAGSPLHF. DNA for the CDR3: TGTGCCAGCAGCTTAGCTGGGACAGGGGCGGGTTCACCCCTCCACTTT.